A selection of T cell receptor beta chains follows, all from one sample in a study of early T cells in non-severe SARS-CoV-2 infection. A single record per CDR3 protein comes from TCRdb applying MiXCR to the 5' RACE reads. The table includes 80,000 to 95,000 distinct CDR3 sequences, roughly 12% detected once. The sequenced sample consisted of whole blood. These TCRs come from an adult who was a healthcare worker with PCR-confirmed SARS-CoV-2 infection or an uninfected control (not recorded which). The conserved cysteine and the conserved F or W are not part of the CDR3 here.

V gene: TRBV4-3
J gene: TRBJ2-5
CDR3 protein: ASSQGEQWRQY

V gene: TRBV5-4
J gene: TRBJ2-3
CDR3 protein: ASSLAGISTDTQY

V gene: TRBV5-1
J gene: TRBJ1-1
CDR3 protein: ASSQDLRNTEAF

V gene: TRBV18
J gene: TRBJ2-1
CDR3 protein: TSSPYSSGNHNEQF

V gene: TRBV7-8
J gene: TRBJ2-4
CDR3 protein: ASSPGPLAKNIQY

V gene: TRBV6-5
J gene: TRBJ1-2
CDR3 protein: ASSWSIEVHGYT

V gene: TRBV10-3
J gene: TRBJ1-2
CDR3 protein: AISESSREASGYT

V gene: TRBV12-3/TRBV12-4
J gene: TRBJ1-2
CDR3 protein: ASSFGTGALGYT

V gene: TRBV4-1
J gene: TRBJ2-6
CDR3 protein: ASSPRPTRTGANVLT

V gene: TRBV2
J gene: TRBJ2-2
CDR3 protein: ASSLPRRTGDTGELF

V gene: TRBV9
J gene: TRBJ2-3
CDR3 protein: ASSVADYMADAQY

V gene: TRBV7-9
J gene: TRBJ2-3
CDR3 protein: ASSLGGRISTDTQY

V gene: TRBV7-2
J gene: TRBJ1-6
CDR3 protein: ASSPRRNSPLH

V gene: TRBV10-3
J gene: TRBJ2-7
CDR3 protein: AISGGRTYEQY